A single sample gave rise to the 15 T cell receptor beta chains below, sequenced in a study of blood T cell repertoires in COVID-19 (dated by TCRdb to 2020 to 2022). Library construction relied on the immunoSEQ multiplex PCR assay. This is the immuneACCESS table as TCRdb keeps it, with only in-frame sequences that have V and J called. A part of the clones is gone; compared with another copy, unresolved V genes explain less than half, and the rest is unexplained. Across this sample there are around 71,000 clones, with more than 60% seen only once. Clones ranked in the top ten supply around 27% of the sample. Sequenced: peripheral blood. All receptors come from an elderly woman with active or convalescent COVID-19.

This chain connects TRBV10-2 to TRBJ2-1; D is undetermined. The ends were cut back, 6 bases at V and 9 bases at J, with 18 bases in the middle. Germline assignment: CDR1 WSHSY and CDR2 SAAADI. This CDR3 comprises 14 residues. CDR3 in DNA: TGCGCCAGCAGCAGGTCAGGCCTGGTTCTTGAGCAGTTCTTC. Protein product: CASSRSGLVLEQFF.

The rearrangement joins TRBV11-3 to TRBJ2-7; 7 nucleotides match TRBD1. CDR1 is SGHNT and CDR2 is YENEEA in the germline V gene. J gave up 0 bases and V 0 bases, and 14 bases lay outside the gene matches. This CDR3 is 19 amino acids long. The CDR3, as DNA: TGTGCCAGCAGCTTAGATCTGGAGAGGGCCGGGACAGTCTCCTACGAGCAGTACTTC. Protein product: CASSLDLERAGTVSYEQYF.

The V gene is TRBV4-3, the J gene TRBJ2-3; the match to TRBD2 covers 7 bases. The V gene end was trimmed by 4 bases and the J gene end by 3 bases; junction bases not matched to a gene: 4. The CDR3 consists of 14 residues. Per germline, CDR1 LGHNA and CDR2 YSLEER. The CDR3 DNA follows: TGCGCCAGCAGCCCCGGACTAGTTACAGATACGCAGTATTTT. It specifies CASSPGLVTDTQYF.

This clone came up once. This chain uses TRBV29-1 with TRBJ1-5, with D possibly TRBD1 on 5 matching bases. V was clipped by 4 bases and J by 7 bases, with 14 bases between them. There are 13 residues in the CDR3. CDR1 and CDR2 (germline): SQVTM, ANQGSEA. The CDR3 bases are TGCAGCGTTGCATGGGGCTTGCGACAGCCCCAGCATTTT. Translated, it gives CSVAWGLRQPQHF.

The V gene is TRBV28, the J gene TRBJ1-2; the D is unclear. The V and J ends lost 6 bases and 3 bases respectively, with 11 bases between them. Germline loops: CDR1 MDHEN, CDR2 SYDVKM. CDR3 length: 13 amino acids. CDR3 coding DNA: TGTGCCAGCAGCCCTGAGGAAGACTATGGCTACACCTTC. It codes for CASSPEEDYGYTF.

This clone has a single count. V usage is TRBV5-1 and J usage is TRBJ1-2; 7 bases agree with TRBD1. Germline-derived CDR1 and CDR2 are SGHRS and YFSETQ. The junction had 8 bases not matched to a gene; V was cut back by 4 bases and J by 5 bases. The length of the CDR3 is 14 residues. Written as DNA, the CDR3 is TGCGCCAGCAGCCGCAGCACAGGGGATTATGGCTACACCTTC. This translates into CASSRSTGDYGYTF.

The rearrangement joins TRBV29-1 to TRBJ1-1, with 9 bases aligning to TRBD1. The CDR3 is 13 residues long. Trimming at V came to 5 bases and at J to 5 bases, leaving 6 bases not matched to a gene. Germline V gene sequence: CDR1 SQVTM, CDR2 ANQGSEA. The CDR3 loop is CSVRGQGRTEAFF. For the CDR3, the DNA is TGCAGCGTTCGGGGACAGGGAAGGACTGAAGCTTTCTTT.

This clone was seen only a few times. The V and J genes are TRBV7-2 and TRBJ1-3, with D uncertain. Trimming pared 2 bases from V and 6 bases from J, leaving 11 bases between. CDR1 is SGHTA and CDR2 is FQGNSA in the germline V gene. The CDR3 length is 14 residues. The CDR3 reads CASSLSGRENTIYF. The CDR3 bases are TGTGCCAGCAGCTTATCGGGGAGGGAAAACACCATATATTTT. Full variable domain (rest looked up from reference TRBV7-2 and TRBJ1-3): GAGVSQSPSNKVTEKGKDVELRCDPISGHTALYWYRQSLGQGLEFLIYFQGNSAPDKSGLPSDRFSAERTGGSVSTLTIQRTQQEDSAVYLCASSLSGRENTIYFGEGSWLTVV.

This clone came up a few times. The V call is TRBV5-4, the J call TRBJ1-1; no definite D call. There are 16 residues in the CDR3. Germline CDR1 SGHNT, CDR2 YYREEE (reference sequence). V was clipped by 0 bases and J by 1 base, with 13 bases between them. In DNA, the CDR3 is TGTGCCAGCAGCTTGGGGACGAGGGCCTCGAACACTGAAGCTTTCTTT. Residues: CASSLGTRASNTEAFF.

This clone was seen only once. The J gene is TRBJ1-2, the V gene TRBV3-1 (or the pseudogene TRBV3-2); D may be TRBD1 (6 bases). Trimming took 2 bases from V and 0 from J, leaving 13 bases between them. CDR1 and CDR2 from the germline V gene are LGHDT and YNNKEL (reference sequence). The CDR3 is made up of 16 amino acids. CDR3 DNA sequence: TGTGCCAGCAGCCAATTCGGACAGTCCTCTAACTATGGCTACACCTTC. This sequence encodes CASSQFGQSSNYGYTF.

This clone came up once. The chain uses TRBV9 and TRBJ2-3; no definite D call. In germline, CDR1 is SGDLS, CDR2 YYNGEE. V was pared by 3 bases and J by 5 bases, with 13 bases between. This CDR3 has 14 amino acids. CDR3 coding DNA: TGTGCCAGCAGCGCACTTTCGACTGTAGATACGCAGTATTTT. Translation gives CASSALSTVDTQYF.

The V and J genes are TRBV29-1 and TRBJ2-7; D is possibly TRBD1 (6 bases). The CDR3 has 10 amino acids. CDR1 SQVTM and CDR2 ANQGSEA come from the germline V gene. Deletions cut 4 bases from V and 6 bases from J, with 7 bases between. DNA of the CDR3: TGCAGCGTTGGGGGGCTCGAGCAGTACTTC. Translating it yields CSVGGLEQYF.

This clone was observed many times. The chain uses TRBV6-6 and TRBJ2-3, with D maybe TRBD2 (5 bases). Germline assignment: CDR1 MNHNY and CDR2 SVGAGI (reference sequence). Trimming shortened V by 7 bases and J by 0 bases, and 11 bases separated the two germline ends. This CDR3 is built from 14 residues. The CDR3 reads CASKRDTSTDTQYF. The CDR3 bases are TGTGCCAGCAAGAGGGATACTAGCACAGATACGCAGTATTTT.

This chain uses TRBV18 with TRBJ1-2; TRBD1 matches at 9 bases. The CDR3 has 14 residues. Trimming at V came to 5 bases and at J to 8 bases, leaving 9 bases not matched to a gene. Germline values: CDR1 KGHSH, CDR2 LQKENI. The CDR3 DNA sequence: TGTGCCAGCTCAAGTACAGGGGGCGCATCCGGCTACACCTTC. Amino acids: CASSSTGGASGYTF.

The rearrangement uses TRBV7-8 and TRBJ2-7; D may be TRBD1 (5 bases). CDR1 is SGHVS, CDR2 FQNEAQ, per germline. Trimming took 1 base from V and 13 from J, leaving 17 bases between them. CDR3 length: 13 amino acids. The CDR3 reads CASSLDRGNSGYF. CDR3 coding DNA: TGTGCCAGCAGCTTAGATAGGGGTAACTCTGGTTACTTC.